This T cell receptor (beta chain) is from a study of CD8 T cells in ankylosing spondylitis. CDR3 length: 15 residues. Trimming took 6 bases from V and 3 from J; bases not matched to a gene: 9. Germline values: CDR1 MNHNS, CDR2 SASEGT. To note about this clonotype: No antigen is known for it.

Study-level findings and limits: Earlier studies detected some motif variants in reactive arthritis synovial fluid and blood. From matched ankylosing spondylitis synovial fluid, disease-linked clones were reportedly recovered at significantly enriched levels. A motif in TCR beta, a set of seven to nine highly homologous variants, appeared characteristic of ankylosing spondylitis blood. Clones linked with disease were CD8+ and fairly uncommon in the peripheral blood.

It was by quantitative 5'-RACE with molecular barcodes that TCR beta libraries were made. TCRdb redid the calling of the 5' RACE reads with MiXCR, one entry per CDR3 protein. This table has 670,000 or so distinct CDR3 sequences, 19% appearing once. The chain uses TRBV6-1 and TRBJ1-2, with TRBD1 matching over 8 bases. This receptor was obtained from a male donor with ankylosing spondylitis. Sequenced: blood, either unsorted or a sorted T cell fraction (not recorded which). This chain's CDR3 is CASRPGQGVDYGYTF. The DNA of the CDR3 is TGTGCCAGCAGGCCCGGACAGGGCGTCGACTATGGCTACACCTTC.